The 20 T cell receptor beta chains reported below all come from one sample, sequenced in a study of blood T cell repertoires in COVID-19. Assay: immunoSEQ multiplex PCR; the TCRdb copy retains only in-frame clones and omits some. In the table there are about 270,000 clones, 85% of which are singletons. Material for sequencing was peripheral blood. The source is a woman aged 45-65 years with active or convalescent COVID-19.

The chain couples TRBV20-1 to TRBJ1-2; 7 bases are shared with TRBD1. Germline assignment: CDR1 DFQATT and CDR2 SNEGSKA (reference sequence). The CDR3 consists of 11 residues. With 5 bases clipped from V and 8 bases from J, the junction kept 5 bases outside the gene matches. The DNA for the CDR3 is TGCAGTGCTTCAGGGGGAATGGGCTACACCTTC. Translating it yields CSASGGMGYTF.

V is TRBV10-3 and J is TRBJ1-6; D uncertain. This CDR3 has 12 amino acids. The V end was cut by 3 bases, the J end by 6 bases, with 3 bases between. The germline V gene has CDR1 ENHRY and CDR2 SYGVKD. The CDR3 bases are TGTGCCATCAGTGACGGTAATTCACCCCTCCACTTT. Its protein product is CAISDGNSPLHF.

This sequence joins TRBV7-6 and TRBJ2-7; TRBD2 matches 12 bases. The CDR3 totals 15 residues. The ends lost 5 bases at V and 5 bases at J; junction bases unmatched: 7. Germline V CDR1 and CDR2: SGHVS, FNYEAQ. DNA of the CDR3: TGTGCCAGCAGCCGCGGACTAGCGGGAAACCACGAGCAGTACTTC. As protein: CASSRGLAGNHEQYF.

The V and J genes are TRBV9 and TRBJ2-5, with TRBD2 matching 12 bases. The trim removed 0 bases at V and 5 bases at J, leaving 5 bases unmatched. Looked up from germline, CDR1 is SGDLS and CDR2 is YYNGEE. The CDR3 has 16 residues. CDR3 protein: CASSVGGTSGWETQYF. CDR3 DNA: TGTGCCAGCAGCGTAGGCGGGACTAGCGGGTGGGAGACCCAGTACTTC.

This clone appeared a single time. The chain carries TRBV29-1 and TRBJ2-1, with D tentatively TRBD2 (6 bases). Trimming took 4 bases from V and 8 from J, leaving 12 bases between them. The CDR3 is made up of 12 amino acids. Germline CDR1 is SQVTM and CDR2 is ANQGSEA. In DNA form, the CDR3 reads TGCAGCGTTGTGATCGGGGGTGATGAGCAGTTCTTC. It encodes CSVVIGGDEQFF.

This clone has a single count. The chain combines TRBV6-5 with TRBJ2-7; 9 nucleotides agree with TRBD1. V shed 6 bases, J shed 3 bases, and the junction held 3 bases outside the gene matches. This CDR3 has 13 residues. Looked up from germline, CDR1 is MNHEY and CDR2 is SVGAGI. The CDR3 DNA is TGTGCCAGCAGCAGGACAGGGGTCTACGAGCAGTACTTC. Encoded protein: CASSRTGVYEQYF.

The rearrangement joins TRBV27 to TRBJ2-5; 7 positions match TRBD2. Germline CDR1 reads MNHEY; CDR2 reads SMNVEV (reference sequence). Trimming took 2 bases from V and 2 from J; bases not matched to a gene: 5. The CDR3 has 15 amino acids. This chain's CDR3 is CASSLVGTTQETQYF. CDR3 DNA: TGTGCCAGCAGTTTAGTAGGGACTACTCAAGAGACCCAGTACTTC.

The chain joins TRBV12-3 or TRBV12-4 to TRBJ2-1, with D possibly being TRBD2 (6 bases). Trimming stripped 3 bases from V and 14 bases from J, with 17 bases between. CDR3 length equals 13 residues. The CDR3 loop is CASSFRVAEREFF. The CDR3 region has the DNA TGTGCCAGCAGTTTTCGGGTAGCGGAAAGGGAGTTCTTC.

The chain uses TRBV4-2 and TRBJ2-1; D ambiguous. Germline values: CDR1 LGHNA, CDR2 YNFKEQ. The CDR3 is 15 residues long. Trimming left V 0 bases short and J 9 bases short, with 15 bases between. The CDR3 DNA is TGTGCCAGCAGCCAAGATCTACCCCTGCTAGGTGAGCAGTTCTTC. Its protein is CASSQDLPLLGEQFF.

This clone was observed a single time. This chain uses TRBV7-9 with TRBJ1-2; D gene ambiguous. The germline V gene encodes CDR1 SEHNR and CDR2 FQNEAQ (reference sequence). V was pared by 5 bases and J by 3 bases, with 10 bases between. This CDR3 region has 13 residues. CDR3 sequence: CASSPEPYYGYTF. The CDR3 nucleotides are TGTGCCAGCAGCCCAGAACCTTACTATGGCTACACCTTC.

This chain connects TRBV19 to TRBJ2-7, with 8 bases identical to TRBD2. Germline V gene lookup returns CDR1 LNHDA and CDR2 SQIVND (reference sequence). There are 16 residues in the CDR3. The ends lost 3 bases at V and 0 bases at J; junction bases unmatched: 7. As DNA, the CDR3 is TGTGCCAGTAGTATGGCGGGAGGCTTGGGCTCCTACGAGCAGTACTTC. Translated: CASSMAGGLGSYEQYF.

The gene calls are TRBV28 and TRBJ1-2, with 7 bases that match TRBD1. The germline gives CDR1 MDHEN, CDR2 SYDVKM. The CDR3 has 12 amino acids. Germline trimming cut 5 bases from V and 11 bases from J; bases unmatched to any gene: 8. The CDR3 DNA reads TGTGCCAGCAGTCCACGGACAGGCCGTTACACCTTC. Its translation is CASSPRTGRYTF.

CDR3 protein: CASSFRGFNSPLHF. The CDR3 region has the DNA TGCGCCAGCAGCTTCAGGGGGTTTAATTCACCCCTCCACTTT. The chain links TRBV5-1 to TRBJ1-6, with 7 bases identical to TRBD1. Trimming at V came to 2 bases and at J to 6 bases, leaving 2 bases not matched to a gene. Germline V gene sequence: CDR1 SGHRS, CDR2 YFSETQ. The CDR3 has 14 amino acids. Filled out from reference TRBV5-1 and TRBJ1-6, the complete variable domain reads KAGVTQTPRYLIKTRGQQVTLSCSPISGHRSVSWYQQTPGQGLQFLFEYFSETQRNKGNFPGRFSGRQFSNSRSEMNVSTLELGDSALYLCASSFRGFNSPLHFGNGTRLTVT.

CDR3: CASSLGLASTDTQYF. In DNA, the CDR3 is TGTGCCAGCAGCTTGGGACTAGCGAGCACAGATACGCAGTATTTT. V is TRBV5-4 and J is TRBJ2-3, with TRBD2 matching over 8 bases. The CDR3 runs to 15 residues. The germline gives CDR1 SGHNT, CDR2 YYREEE (reference sequence). V dropped 0 bases and J dropped 0; count of bases not matched to a gene: 0. The full variable domain, completed using reference TRBV5-4 and TRBJ2-3, is ETGVTQSPTHLIKTRGQQVTLRCSSQSGHNTVSWYQQALGQGPQFIFQYYREEENGRGNFPPRFSGLQFPNYSSELNVNALELDDSALYLCASSLGLASTDTQYFGPGTRLTVL.

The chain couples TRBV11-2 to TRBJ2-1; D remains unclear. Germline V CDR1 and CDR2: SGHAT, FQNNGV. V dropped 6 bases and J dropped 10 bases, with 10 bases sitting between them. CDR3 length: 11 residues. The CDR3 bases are TGTGCCAGCAGATTGGGCTGGGAGCAGTTCTTC. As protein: CASRLGWEQFF. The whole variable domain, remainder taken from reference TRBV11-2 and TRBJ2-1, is EAGVAQSPRYKIIEKRQSVAFWCNPISGHATLYWYQQILGQGPKLLIQFQNNGVVDDSQLPKDRFSAERLKGVDSTLKIQPAKLEDSAVYLCASRLGWEQFFGPGTRLTVL.

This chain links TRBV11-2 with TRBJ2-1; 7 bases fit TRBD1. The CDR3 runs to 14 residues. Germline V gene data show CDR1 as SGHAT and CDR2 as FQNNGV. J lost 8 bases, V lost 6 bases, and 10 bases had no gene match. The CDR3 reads CASRKPGGRDEQFF. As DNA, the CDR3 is TGTGCCAGCAGGAAACCAGGGGGACGGGATGAGCAGTTCTTC. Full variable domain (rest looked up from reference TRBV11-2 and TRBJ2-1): EAGVAQSPRYKIIEKRQSVAFWCNPISGHATLYWYQQILGQGPKLLIQFQNNGVVDDSQLPKDRFSAERLKGVDSTLKIQPAKLEDSAVYLCASRKPGGRDEQFFGPGTRLTVL.

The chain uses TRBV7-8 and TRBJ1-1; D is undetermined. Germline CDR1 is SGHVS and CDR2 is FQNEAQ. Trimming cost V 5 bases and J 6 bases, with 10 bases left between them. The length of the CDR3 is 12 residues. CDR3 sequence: CASSRGLPEAFF. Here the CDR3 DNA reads TGTGCCAGCAGCCGAGGACTGCCTGAAGCTTTCTTT.

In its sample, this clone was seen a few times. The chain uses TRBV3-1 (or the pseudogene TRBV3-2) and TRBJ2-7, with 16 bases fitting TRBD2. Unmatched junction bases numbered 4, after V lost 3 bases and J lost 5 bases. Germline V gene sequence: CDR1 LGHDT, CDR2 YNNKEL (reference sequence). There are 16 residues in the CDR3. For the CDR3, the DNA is TGTGCCAGCAGCCAGGGACTAGCGGGAGGGCCCCACGAGCAGTACTTC. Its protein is CASSQGLAGGPHEQYF.

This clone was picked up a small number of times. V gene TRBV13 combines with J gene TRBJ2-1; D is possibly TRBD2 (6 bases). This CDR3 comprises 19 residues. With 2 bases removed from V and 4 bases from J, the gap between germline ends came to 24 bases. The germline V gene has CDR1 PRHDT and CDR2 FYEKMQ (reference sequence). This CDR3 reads CASSLLTEFSRDWYNEQFF. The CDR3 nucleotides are TGTGCCAGCAGCTTATTAACCGAATTCAGTAGGGACTGGTACAATGAGCAGTTCTTC.

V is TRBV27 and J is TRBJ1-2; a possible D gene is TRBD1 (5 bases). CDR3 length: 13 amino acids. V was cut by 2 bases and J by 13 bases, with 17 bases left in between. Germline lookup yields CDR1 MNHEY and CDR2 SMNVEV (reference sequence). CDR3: CASSLGAETPFTF. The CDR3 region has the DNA TGTGCCAGCAGTTTAGGGGCAGAAACTCCGTTCACCTTC.